Shown below are 32 T cell receptor beta chains from a single sample sequenced in a study of beta chain features in type 1 diabetes. Expressed TCRB transcripts got sequenced, as all isolated RNA was reverse transcribed. The assay was immunoSEQ multiplex PCR, and TCRdb's table has in-frame clones only and misses some. The sample records about 290,000 clones, approximately 8% being singletons. The sequencing input was central memory CD4+ T cells from blood. The receptors here all came from a woman between 18 and 30 years old in good health.

This clone has a handful of counts. This chain joins TRBV18 and TRBJ1-1; D is possibly TRBD1 (5 bases). V lost 3 bases, J lost 0 bases, and 11 bases lay in between. The CDR3 length is 15 residues. Germline lookup yields CDR1 KGHSH and CDR2 LQKENI. CDR3 DNA: TGTGCCAGCTCACCCGGGACGGATATGAACACTGAAGCTTTCTTT. Its protein product is CASSPGTDMNTEAFF. Full variable domain (remainder filled in from reference TRBV18 and TRBJ1-1): NAGVMQNPRHLVRRRGQEARLRCSPMKGHSHVYWYRQLPEEGLKFMVYLQKENIIDESGMPKERFSAEFPKEGPSILRIQQVVRGDSAAYFCASSPGTDMNTEAFFGQGTRLTVV.

This clone was seen only a few times. V usage is TRBV10-1 and J usage is TRBJ2-1; D is unclear. The V gene's germline CDR1 is WNHNN and CDR2 SYGVQD (reference sequence). The CDR3 extends over 10 amino acids. Trimming cost V 10 bases and J 6 bases, with 7 bases left between them. As DNA, the CDR3 is TGCGCCAACGTTACCAATGAGCAGTTCTTC. Protein: CANVTNEQFF.

The chain uses TRBV27 and TRBJ2-5; 7 bases are a match to TRBD1. V lost 0 bases and J lost 7; bases outside the gene matches: 8. This CDR3 is built from 15 residues. Germline-derived CDR1 and CDR2 are MNHEY and SMNVEV (reference sequence). CDR3 sequence: CASSLSDRQGGTQYF. CDR3 DNA sequence: TGTGCCAGCAGTTTATCCGACCGACAGGGTGGGACCCAGTACTTC.

A few counts support this clone. The gene calls are TRBV29-1 and TRBJ1-4, with D perhaps matching TRBD1 (6 bases). V lost 7 bases to trimming and J lost 7 bases, with 16 bases between them. CDR1 is SQVTM, CDR2 ANQGSEA, per germline. This CDR3 contains 13 residues. CDR3 DNA: TGCAGCGCACTTCAGGGGTTGGGTGAAAAACTGTTTTTT. Translating it yields CSALQGLGEKLFF.

This clone was observed a handful of times. The CDR3 loop reads CASSARTGEETQYF. CDR3 in DNA: TGTGCCAGCAGCGCCCGGACAGGGGAAGAGACCCAGTACTTC. This chain links TRBV9 with TRBJ2-5, with 9 bases matching TRBD1. The length of the CDR3 is 14 residues. The junction had 3 bases not matched to a gene; V was cut back by 3 bases and J by 3 bases. From germline, CDR1 is SGDLS and CDR2 YYNGEE.

The V gene is TRBV29-1, the J gene TRBJ1-4, with D unclear. This CDR3 region has 10 residues. From germline, CDR1 is SQVTM and CDR2 ANQGSEA. V dropped 5 bases and J dropped 5 bases, with 3 bases sitting between them. CDR3 sequence: CSVRNEKLFF. CDR3 nucleotide sequence: TGCAGCGTTAGAAATGAAAAACTGTTTTTT.

This clone appeared a few times. This chain uses TRBV13 with TRBJ2-3; 8 positions match TRBD1. The ends lost 5 bases at V and 7 bases at J; junction bases unmatched: 14. Per the germline V gene, CDR1 is PRHDT and CDR2 is FYEKMQ (reference sequence). The CDR3 totals 16 residues. CDR3 nucleotide sequence: TGTGCCAGCAGCCCAACCCGGGACAGGTTCACGAATACGCAGTATTTT. Its translation is CASSPTRDRFTNTQYF.

This clone was seen more than once but under ten times. This chain joins TRBV28 and TRBJ2-5, with D possibly being TRBD1 or TRBD2 (5 bases each). CDR1 is MDHEN and CDR2 is SYDVKM in the germline V gene. This CDR3 has 14 amino acids. The ends were cut back, 5 bases at V and 4 bases at J, with 14 bases in the middle. The CDR3 reads CASSPHGAGETQYF. The CDR3 nucleotides read TGTGCCAGCAGTCCTCACGGGGCTGGAGAGACCCAGTACTTC.

V gene TRBV27 combines with J gene TRBJ2-7; D is perhaps TRBD1 (5 bases). Trimming left V 6 bases short and J 0 bases short, with 15 bases between. This CDR3 has 15 residues. The V gene's germline CDR1 is MNHEY and CDR2 SMNVEV (reference sequence). The CDR3 is CASRQPHRSSYEQYF. The CDR3 DNA sequence: TGTGCCAGCAGGCAACCGCACAGGAGCTCCTACGAGCAGTACTTC.

CDR3 loop: CASSVGTSKREQYF. The CDR3 region has the DNA TGCGCCAGCAGCGTCGGGACTAGCAAGCGCGAGCAGTACTTC. V usage is TRBV5-1 and J usage is TRBJ2-7; 9 bases align to TRBD2. CDR3 length: 14 amino acids. Germline CDR1 SGHRS, CDR2 YFSETQ. Trimming at V came to 4 bases and at J to 6 bases, leaving 8 bases not matched to a gene.

In this sample, this clone turned up a few times. V usage is TRBV27 and J usage is TRBJ2-3, with D hard to call. The V gene's germline CDR1 is MNHEY and CDR2 SMNVEV (reference sequence). This CDR3 spans 13 amino acids. The ends were cut back, 6 bases at V and 4 bases at J, with 11 bases in the middle. The CDR3 region has the DNA TGTGCCAGCAGAGCCGGACCAGCAGATACGCAGTATTTT. Protein: CASRAGPADTQYF.

V is TRBV28 and J is TRBJ1-2; D is unresolved. CDR1 MDHEN and CDR2 SYDVKM come from the germline V gene. Deletions cut 6 bases from V and 8 bases from J, with 10 bases between. The CDR3 length is 11 residues. The CDR3 DNA follows: TGTGCCAGCAGCTCCCATTTCGGCTACACCTTC. Encoded protein: CASSSHFGYTF.

This clone was seen a handful of times. The chain couples TRBV7-2 to TRBJ2-7, with a tentative D call TRBD1 (6 bases). The germline V gene has CDR1 SGHTA and CDR2 FQGNSA. Trimming removed 5 bases from V and 0 bases from J, with 8 bases in between. CDR3 size: 13 residues. The CDR3 loop reads CASSRGHSYEQYV. Here the CDR3 DNA reads TGTGCCAGCAGCCGGGGACACTCCTACGAGCAGTACGTC.

This clone appeared a few times. This rearrangement joins TRBV29-1 to TRBJ1-2; D not certain. The V and J ends lost 4 bases and 1 base respectively, with 16 bases between them. The CDR3 has 15 residues. Germline values: CDR1 SQVTM, CDR2 ANQGSEA. DNA of the CDR3: TGCAGCGTTGGGACGGCGAAATCATTTAACTATGGCTACACCTTC. Protein: CSVGTAKSFNYGYTF.

J is TRBJ2-7 and V is TRBV6-5; 8 positions agree with TRBD1. This CDR3 spans 13 amino acids. CDR1 is MNHEY, CDR2 SVGAGI, per germline. V lost 6 bases and J lost 3; bases outside the gene matches: 4. The CDR3 DNA reads TGTGCCAGCAGGAGGGACAGGAACTACGAGCAGTACTTC. Protein product: CASRRDRNYEQYF.

There are a few counts of this clone. V gene TRBV5-1 combines with J gene TRBJ2-5, with 7 bases that match TRBD1. J lost 5 bases, V lost 0 bases, and 10 bases had no gene match. The CDR3 is 16 residues long. CDR1 SGHRS and CDR2 YFSETQ come from the germline V gene. This CDR3 reads CASSLEGTDLWETQYF. The CDR3 nucleotides read TGCGCCAGCAGCTTGGAAGGGACAGACCTCTGGGAGACCCAGTACTTC.

In this sample, this clone turned up a few times. The gene calls are TRBV28 and TRBJ1-2; the match to TRBD1 covers 8 bases. The trim removed 6 bases at V and 8 bases at J, leaving 11 bases unmatched. Germline V gene data show CDR1 as MDHEN and CDR2 as SYDVKM. The CDR3 covers 14 residues. This CDR3 is CASRTIGQGGGYTF. The CDR3 DNA is TGTGCCAGCAGGACTATTGGACAGGGCGGGGGCTACACCTTC.

This clone has a count of ten or more. The sample contains more than one DNA sequence encoding this CDR3. The J gene is TRBJ1-5, the V gene TRBV2, with a tentative D call TRBD1 (5 bases). The CDR3 consists of 13 residues. Germline V gene lookup returns CDR1 SNHLY and CDR2 FYNNEI. Trimming cost V 6 bases and J 1 base, with 7 bases left between them. The CDR3 protein is CASRRDSNQPQHF. CDR3 in DNA: TGTGCCAGCAGACGGGACAGCAATCAGCCCCAGCATTTT.

This clone was observed at least ten times. The rearrangement joins TRBV19 to TRBJ2-1, with 7 bases that match TRBD1. Germline CDR1 LNHDA, CDR2 SQIVND (reference sequence). J lost 2 bases, V lost 10 bases, and 5 bases had no gene match. This CDR3 contains 13 residues. CDR3 loop: CATRQGAYNEQFF. DNA for the CDR3: TGTGCCACAAGACAGGGAGCCTACAATGAGCAGTTCTTC.

For this clone: This may be a read error, as it is one base from a much larger clone. V and J are TRBV9 and TRBJ2-3; D is undetermined. Germline V gene lookup returns CDR1 SGDLS and CDR2 YYNGEE. V was shortened by 4 bases and J by 3 bases, with 6 bases between the two germline ends. The CDR3 runs to 12 residues. This CDR3 is CASSTTTDTQYF. The DNA of the CDR3 is TGTGCCAGCAGCACCACAACAGATACGCAGTATTTT.

This chain joins TRBV5-1 and TRBJ2-3; D gene uncertain. Per germline, CDR1 SGHRS and CDR2 YFSETQ. The CDR3 totals 13 residues. Trimming removed 3 bases at V and 6 bases at J, with 11 bases between. CDR3 protein: CASSSGAGDTQYF. Here the CDR3 DNA reads TGCGCCAGCAGCTCGGGCGCCGGGGATACGCAGTATTTT.

This clone turned up a few times. The genes are TRBV6-1 and TRBJ1-5; D uncertain. Germline-derived CDR1 and CDR2 are MNHNS and SASEGT. The germline V and J ends were trimmed by 6 bases and 0 bases, with 9 bases remaining between them. The CDR3 runs 14 residues. The chain's CDR3 is CASSSQYSNQPQHF. CDR3 nucleotides: TGTGCCAGCAGCTCACAGTATAGCAATCAGCCCCAGCATTTT.

The chain combines TRBV7-2 with TRBJ2-7; 7 bases are shared with TRBD1. The germline gives CDR1 SGHTA, CDR2 FQGNSA. V trimming: 1 base; J trimming: 3 bases; junction bases outside the gene matches: 6. CDR3 length equals 15 residues. The CDR3 protein is CASSLVGQSRYEQYF. The CDR3 region has the DNA TGTGCCAGCAGCTTAGTGGGACAGAGCCGCTACGAGCAGTACTTC.

This clone turned up a few times. This chain connects TRBV7-2 to TRBJ2-3; possible D gene TRBD2, 5 bases. Trimming pared 5 bases from V and 1 base from J, leaving 13 bases between. In germline, CDR1 is SGHTA, CDR2 FQGNSA. The CDR3 totals 15 residues. As DNA, the CDR3 is TGTGCCAGCAGCCCAGACTACGGGGGCACAGATACGCAGTATTTT. As protein: CASSPDYGGTDTQYF.

V is TRBV7-2 and J is TRBJ1-2, with TRBD1 identical over 11 bases. The CDR3 is 14 amino acids. Germline lookup yields CDR1 SGHTA and CDR2 FQGNSA. The junction had 2 bases not matched to a gene; V was cut back by 1 base and J by 7 bases. The CDR3 DNA sequence: TGTGCCAGCAGCTTAGTAGGGACAGGGGGTGGCTACACCTTC. Translation gives CASSLVGTGGGYTF.

This clone was observed a few times. The rearrangement uses TRBV5-5 and TRBJ2-2; possible D gene TRBD2, 6 bases. Germline-derived CDR1 and CDR2 are SGHKS and YYEKEE (reference sequence). This CDR3 comprises 15 residues. Trimming stripped 4 bases from V and 2 bases from J, with 12 bases between. The CDR3 reads CASSRRDDNTGELFF. The CDR3 nucleotides are TGTGCCAGCAGCCGGAGGGACGACAACACCGGGGAGCTGTTTTTT.

The CDR3 DNA sequence: TGTGCCAGCAGCTTAGCGACGGGGGGCACAGATACGCAGTATTTT. Residues: CASSLATGGTDTQYF. The chain employs TRBV7-9 and TRBJ2-3; D possibly corresponds to TRBD2 (6 bases). V lost 0 bases and J lost 1, with 8 bases in between. This CDR3 has 15 amino acids. Germline lookup yields CDR1 SEHNR and CDR2 FQNEAQ (reference sequence).

The chain joins TRBV28 to TRBJ2-7; TRBD1 matches 12 bases. V gave up 10 bases and J gave up 3 bases; unmatched junction bases: 10. The CDR3 has 15 amino acids. CDR1 is MDHEN and CDR2 is SYDVKM in the germline V gene. CDR3 in amino acids: CATAPGTGGHYEQYV. The DNA for the CDR3 is TGTGCCACAGCCCCTGGGACAGGGGGCCACTACGAGCAGTACGTC.

This rearrangement joins TRBV4-2 to TRBJ2-2; possibly TRBD1 for D (5 bases). Trimming pared 5 bases from V and 5 bases from J, leaving 15 bases between. This CDR3 contains 15 residues. From germline, CDR1 is LGHNA and CDR2 YNFKEQ. The DNA of the CDR3 is TGTGCCAGCAGCTTGGTGGGTCAGGGTACCGGGGAGCTGTTTTTT. Its protein product is CASSLVGQGTGELFF.

This clone was seen many times. The V and J genes are TRBV7-9 and TRBJ2-3, with 8 positions matching TRBD2. From germline, CDR1 is SEHNR and CDR2 FQNEAQ (reference sequence). This CDR3 spans 13 amino acids. Trimming at V came to 9 bases and at J to 3 bases, leaving 5 bases not matched to a gene. The CDR3 DNA reads TGTGCCAGTTCAGGCGGGGGGACAGATACGCAGTATTTT. It encodes CASSGGGTDTQYF. Filled out from reference TRBV7-9 and TRBJ2-3, the complete variable domain reads DTGVSQNPRHKITKRGQNVTFRCDPISEHNRLYWYRQTLGQGPEFLTYFQNEAQLEKSRLLSDRFSAERPKGSFSTLEIQRTEQGDSAMYLCASSGGGTDTQYFGPGTRLTVL.

The CDR3 DNA sequence: TGTGCCAGCAGCCGGACTAGCGGACAAGAGACCCAGTACTTC. This translates into CASSRTSGQETQYF. This chain uses TRBV7-9 with TRBJ2-5; 10 bases are shared with TRBD2. V shed 5 bases and J 2 bases; nucleotides not matched to a gene: 2. Germline CDR1 reads SEHNR; CDR2 reads FQNEAQ (reference sequence). This CDR3 is 14 amino acids long.

The J gene is TRBJ2-7, the V gene TRBV6-6; 7 bases agree with TRBD1. Trimming cost V 8 bases and J 4 bases; bases outside gene matches: 8. The CDR3 is 13 residues long. Germline values: CDR1 MNHNY, CDR2 SVGAGI (reference sequence). CDR3 amino acids: CASGTARLYEQYF. The CDR3 DNA follows: TGTGCCAGCGGGACAGCCCGACTTTACGAGCAGTACTTC.